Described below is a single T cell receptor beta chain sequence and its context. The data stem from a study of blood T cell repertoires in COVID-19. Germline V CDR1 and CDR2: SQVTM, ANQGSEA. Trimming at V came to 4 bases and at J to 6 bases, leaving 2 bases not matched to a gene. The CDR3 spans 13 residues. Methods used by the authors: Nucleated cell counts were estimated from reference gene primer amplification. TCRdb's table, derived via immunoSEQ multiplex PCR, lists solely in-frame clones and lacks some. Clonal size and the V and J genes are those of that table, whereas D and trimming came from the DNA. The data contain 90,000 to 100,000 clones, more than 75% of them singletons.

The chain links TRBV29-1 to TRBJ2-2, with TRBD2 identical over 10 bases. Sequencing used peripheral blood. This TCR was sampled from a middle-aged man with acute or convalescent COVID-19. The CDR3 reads CSVASGRAGELFF. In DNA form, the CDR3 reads TGCAGCGTTGCAAGCGGGAGGGCCGGGGAGCTGTTTTTT.